This T cell receptor (beta chain) was identified in a study of blood T cell repertoires in COVID-19. Overall study: The analysed material was cDNA or gDNA that came from T cells, B-cell-depleted T cells, or PBMCs.

Participants were aged about 18 to 90 years, lived in some 23 US areas, and enrolled virtually. Clinical history as reported by participants underpinned cohort assignment. CDR3 size: 18 residues. Data came from immunoSEQ multiplex PCR; TCRdb stores just in-frame clones and leaves some out. This table has about 300,000 clones, 70% to 90% appearing once. The rearrangement links TRBV21-1 to TRBJ2-2; the table's TRBD1 call for D was not verified on the DNA. TRBV21-1 is reported as a pseudogene. The sample consisted of PBMCs or T cells enriched from blood (not recorded which). The clonotype was recovered from a man under 40 who had recovered from COVID-19. CDR3 residues: CASSPLGETGSNTGELFF. Here the CDR3 DNA reads TGTGCCAGCAGCCCTCTTGGTGAGACAGGATCGAACACCGGGGAGCTGTTTTTT.